The present TCR beta chain was sequenced within a study of long-term antiretroviral therapy in people with HIV. This clone was found once. Survey level was the resolution at which the v3.0 immunoSEQ assay ran. It was about 40,000-55,000 T-cell genomes per sample that sequencing targeted. This table comes from immunoSEQ multiplex PCR, and its TCRdb copy is limited to in-frame clones, with some not included. The sample has 25,000 to 30,000 clones; 80% to 90% are singletons. The origin of this receptor is a middle-aged man with HIV. Sequencing was performed on unsorted PBMCs, taken 3 years after starting antiretroviral therapy.

CDR3 residues: CASSKGDRGLDGYTF. The CDR3 DNA reads TGTGCCAGCAGCAAAGGGGACAGGGGGCTGGATGGCTACACCTTC. J is TRBJ1-2 and V is TRBV21-1; the DNA was not compared with TRBD1, the D call given in the table. TRBV21-1 is flagged as a pseudogene. This CDR3 is 15 amino acids long.